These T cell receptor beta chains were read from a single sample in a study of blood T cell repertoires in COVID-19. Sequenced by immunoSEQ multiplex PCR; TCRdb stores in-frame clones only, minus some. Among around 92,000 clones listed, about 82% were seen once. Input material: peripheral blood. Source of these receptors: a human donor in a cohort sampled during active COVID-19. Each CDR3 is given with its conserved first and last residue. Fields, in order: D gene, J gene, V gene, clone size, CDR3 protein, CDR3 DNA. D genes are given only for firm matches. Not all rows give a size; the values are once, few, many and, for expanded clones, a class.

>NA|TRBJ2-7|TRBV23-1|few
CAGSSTWEASGTYEQYF
TGCGCCGGATCCTCCACTTGGGAGGCATCAGGTACATACGAGCAGTACTTC
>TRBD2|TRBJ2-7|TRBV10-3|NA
CAISESRLATSYEQYF
TGTGCCATCAGTGAGTCCCGACTAGCGACGTCCTACGAGCAGTACTTC
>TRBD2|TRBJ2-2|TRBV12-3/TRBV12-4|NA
CASSGEGTGELFF
TGTGCCAGCAGTGGGGAGGGTACCGGGGAGCTGTTTTTT
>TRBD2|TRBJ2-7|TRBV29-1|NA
CSTLGGESSYEQYF
TGCAGCACCCTCGGGGGGGAGAGCTCCTACGAGCAGTACTTC
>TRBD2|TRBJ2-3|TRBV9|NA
CASSALAGTDTQYF
TGTGCCAGCAGCGCACTAGCGGGGACAGATACGCAGTATTTT
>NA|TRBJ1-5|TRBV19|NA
CASSTYTGNSNQPQHF
TGTGCCAGTAGTACGTATACAGGGAATAGCAATCAGCCCCAGCATTTT
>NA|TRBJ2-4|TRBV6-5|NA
CASSHPTGTKNIQYF
TGTGCCAGCAGTCACCCTACCGGGACCAAAAACATTCAGTACTTC
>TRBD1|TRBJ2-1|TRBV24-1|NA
CATSDSPGQGLNEQFF
TGTGCCACCAGTGATAGTCCGGGACAGGGTTTAAATGAGCAGTTCTTC
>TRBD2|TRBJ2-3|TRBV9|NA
CASSTSGRTSTDTQYF
TGTGCCAGCAGCACTAGCGGGAGGACGAGCACAGATACGCAGTATTTT
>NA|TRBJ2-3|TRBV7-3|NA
CASSPQGLSTDTQYF
TGTGCCAGCAGCCCACAGGGCCTTAGCACAGATACGCAGTATTTT
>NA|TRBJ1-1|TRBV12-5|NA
CASGFGGNTEAFF
TGTGCTAGTGGTTTTGGAGGTAACACTGAAGCTTTCTTT
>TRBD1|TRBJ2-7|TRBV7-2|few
CASSGDSREQYF
TGTGCCAGCAGCGGGGACAGCAGGGAGCAGTACTTC
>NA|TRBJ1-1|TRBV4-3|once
CASSHRDIGNTEAFF
TGCGCCAGCAGCCACCGAGACATCGGGAACACTGAAGCTTTCTTT
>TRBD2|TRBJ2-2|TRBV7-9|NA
CASSPPSGGDTGELFF
TGTGCCAGCAGCCCCCCGAGCGGGGGGGACACCGGGGAGCTGTTTTTT
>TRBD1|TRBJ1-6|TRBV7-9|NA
CASSSRQGNSPLHF
TGTGCCAGCAGCTCGCGACAGGGTAATTCACCCCTCCACTTT
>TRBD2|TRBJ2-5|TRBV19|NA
CASSIKRETGTQYF
TGTGCCAGTAGTATTAAGCGGGAAACGGGGACCCAGTACTTC
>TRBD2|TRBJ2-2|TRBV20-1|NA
CSASAASGTGELFF
TGCAGTGCTAGTGCGGCTAGCGGTACCGGGGAGCTGTTTTTT
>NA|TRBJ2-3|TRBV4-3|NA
CASSQVGADTQYF
TGCGCCAGCAGCCAAGTCGGTGCAGATACGCAGTATTTT
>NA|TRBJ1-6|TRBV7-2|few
CASSSGPWYSPLHF
TGTGCCAGCAGCTCTGGCCCTTGGTATTCACCCCTCCACTTT
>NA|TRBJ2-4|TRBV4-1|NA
CASSQDLGENIQYF
TGCGCCAGCAGCCAAGATCTAGGCGAAAACATTCAGTACTTC
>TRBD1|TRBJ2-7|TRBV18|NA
CASSPSGQDREQYF
TGTGCCAGCTCACCGAGCGGACAGGACCGCGAGCAGTACTTC
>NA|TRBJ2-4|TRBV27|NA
CASSLNRVQNIQYF
TGTGCCAGCAGTTTAAATAGAGTTCAAAACATTCAGTACTTC
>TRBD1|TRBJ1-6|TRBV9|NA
CASSVDRVWNSPLHF
TGTGCCAGCAGCGTGGACAGGGTTTGGAATTCACCCCTCCACTTT
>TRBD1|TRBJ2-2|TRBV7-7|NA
CASSPGTGITGELFF
TGTGCCAGCAGCCCCGGGACAGGGATCACCGGGGAGCTGTTTTTT
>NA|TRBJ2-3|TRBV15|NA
CATREQGLTDTQYF
TGTGCCACCAGGGAACAGGGATTGACAGATACGCAGTATTTT
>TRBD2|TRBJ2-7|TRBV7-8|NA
CASSHPAAGGPYEQYF
TGTGCCAGCAGCCATCCTGCGGCGGGGGGTCCTTACGAGCAGTACTTC
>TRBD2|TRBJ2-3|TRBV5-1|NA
CASSSGLAGGPSTDTQYF
TGCGCCAGCAGCTCCGGACTAGCGGGAGGCCCTAGCACAGATACGCAGTATTTT
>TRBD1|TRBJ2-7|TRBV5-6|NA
CASSFWDRAFEQYF
TGTGCCAGCAGCTTCTGGGACAGAGCTTTTGAGCAGTACTTC
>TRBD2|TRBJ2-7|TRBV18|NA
CASSPRQLAETGSYEQYF
TGTGCCAGCTCACCACGGCAACTAGCGGAGACAGGCTCCTACGAGCAGTACTTC
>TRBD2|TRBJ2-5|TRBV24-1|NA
CATSDSTSGGGETQYF
TGTGCCACCAGTGACTCCACTAGCGGGGGAGGGGAGACCCAGTACTTC
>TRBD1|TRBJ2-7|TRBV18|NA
CASSPRDRGLYEQYF
TGTGCCAGCTCACCCCGGGACAGGGGTCTCTACGAGCAGTACTTC
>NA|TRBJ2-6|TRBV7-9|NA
CASSLAAGASGANVLTF
TGTGCCAGCAGCTTAGCTGCGGGGGCTTCGGGGGCCAACGTCCTGACTTTC
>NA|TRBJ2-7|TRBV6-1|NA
CASSDRVSYEQYF
TGTGCCAGCAGTGACAGGGTATCCTACGAGCAGTACTTC
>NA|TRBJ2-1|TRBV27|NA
CASSFLGGRVWNEQFF
TGTGCCAGCAGTTTTCTCGGGGGGCGGGTTTGGAATGAGCAGTTCTTC
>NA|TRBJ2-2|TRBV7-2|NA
CASSLRGTGELFF
TGTGCCAGCAGCTTGCGGGGCACCGGGGAGCTGTTTTTT
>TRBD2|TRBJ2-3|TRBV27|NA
CASSPTAGETTDTQYF
TGTGCCAGCAGTCCAACAGCGGGAGAGACCACAGATACGCAGTATTTT
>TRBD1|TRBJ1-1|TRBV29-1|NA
CSAGDRHTEAFF
TGCAGCGCTGGGGACAGACACACTGAAGCTTTCTTT
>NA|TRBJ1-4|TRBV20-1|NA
CSASGEKLFF
TGCAGTGCTAGCGGTGAAAAACTGTTTTTT
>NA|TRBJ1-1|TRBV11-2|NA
CASRPVGEGMNTEAFF
TGTGCCAGCAGACCTGTGGGGGAGGGGATGAACACTGAAGCTTTCTTT
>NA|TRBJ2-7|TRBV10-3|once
CAISELAGIDEQYF
TGTGCCATCAGCGAGCTAGCCGGTATCGACGAGCAGTACTTC
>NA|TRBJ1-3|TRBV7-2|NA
CASSSPNSGNTIYF
TGTGCCAGCAGCTCCCCTAACTCTGGAAACACCATATATTTT
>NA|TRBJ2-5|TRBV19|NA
CASTLDAGRQETQYF
TGTGCCAGTACTCTAGATGCGGGTCGGCAAGAGACCCAGTACTTC
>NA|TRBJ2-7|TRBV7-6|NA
CASSTGTGYEQYF
TGTGCCAGCAGCACGGGGACTGGCTACGAGCAGTACTTC